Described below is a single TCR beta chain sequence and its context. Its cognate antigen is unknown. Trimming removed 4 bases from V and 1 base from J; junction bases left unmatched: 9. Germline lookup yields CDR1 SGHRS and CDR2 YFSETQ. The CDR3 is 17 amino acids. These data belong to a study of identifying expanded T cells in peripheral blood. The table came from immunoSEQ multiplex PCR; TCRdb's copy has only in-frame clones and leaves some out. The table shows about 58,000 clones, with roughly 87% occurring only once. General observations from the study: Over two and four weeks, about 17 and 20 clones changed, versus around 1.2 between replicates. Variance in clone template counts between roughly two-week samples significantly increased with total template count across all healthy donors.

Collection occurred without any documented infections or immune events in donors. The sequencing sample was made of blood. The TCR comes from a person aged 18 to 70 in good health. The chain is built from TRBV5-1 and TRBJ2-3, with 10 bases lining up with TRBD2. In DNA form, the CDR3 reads TGCGCCAGCAGCCGTGGGGTCCTAGCGGGGGGCACAGATACGCAGTATTTT. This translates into CASSRGVLAGGTDTQYF.